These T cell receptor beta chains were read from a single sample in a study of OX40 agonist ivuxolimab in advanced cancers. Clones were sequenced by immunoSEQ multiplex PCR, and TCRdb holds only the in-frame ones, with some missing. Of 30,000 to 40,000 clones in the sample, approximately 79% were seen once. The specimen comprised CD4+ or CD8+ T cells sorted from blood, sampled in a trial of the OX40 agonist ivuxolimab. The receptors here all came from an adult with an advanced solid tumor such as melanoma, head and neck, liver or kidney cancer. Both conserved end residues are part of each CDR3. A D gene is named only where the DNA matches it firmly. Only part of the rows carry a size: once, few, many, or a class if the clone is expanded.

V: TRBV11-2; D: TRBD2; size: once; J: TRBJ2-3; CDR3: CASSLAQLAGTDTQYF; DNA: TGTGCCAGCAGCTTAGCCCAACTAGCGGGCACAGATACGCAGTATTTT
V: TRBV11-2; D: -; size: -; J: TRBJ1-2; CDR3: CASSLEPSAYGYTF; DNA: TGTGCCAGCAGCTTAGAACCGTCAGCTTATGGCTACACCTTC
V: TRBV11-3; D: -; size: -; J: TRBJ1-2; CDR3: CASSTPGGGDGYTF; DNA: TGTGCCAGCAGCACCCCCGGCGGCGGGGATGGCTACACCTTC
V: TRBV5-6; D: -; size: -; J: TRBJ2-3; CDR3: CASSWTRDTQYF; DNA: TGTGCCAGCAGCTGGACTCGAGATACGCAGTATTTT
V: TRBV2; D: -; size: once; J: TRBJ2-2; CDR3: CASTMGYGGGTGELFF; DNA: TGTGCCAGCACCATGGGATATGGGGGAGGCACCGGGGAGCTGTTTTTT
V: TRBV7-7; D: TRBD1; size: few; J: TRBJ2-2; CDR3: CASRTGVDSTGELFF; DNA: TGTGCCAGCAGGACAGGGGTTGACAGCACCGGGGAGCTGTTTTTT
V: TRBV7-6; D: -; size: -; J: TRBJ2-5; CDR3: CASSTKETQYF; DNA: TGTGCCAGCAGCACCAAAGAGACCCAGTACTTC
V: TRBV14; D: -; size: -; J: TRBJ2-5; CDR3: CASSRGLSETQYF; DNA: TGTGCCAGCAGCCGGGGGTTATCGGAGACCCAGTACTTC
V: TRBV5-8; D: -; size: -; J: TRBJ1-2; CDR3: CASPRKTYGYTF; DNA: TGTGCCAGCCCACGAAAGACCTATGGCTACACCTTC
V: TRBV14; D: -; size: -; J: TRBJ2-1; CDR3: CASSRIHRDVAYNEQFF; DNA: TGTGCCAGCAGCCGAATTCACCGGGACGTCGCTTACAATGAGCAGTTCTTC
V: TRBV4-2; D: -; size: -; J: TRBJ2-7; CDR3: CASSQEGGDRSYEQYF; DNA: TGTGCCAGCAGCCAAGAGGGCGGGGATAGGTCCTACGAGCAGTACTTC
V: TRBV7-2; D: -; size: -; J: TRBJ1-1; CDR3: CASSFGVFTEAFF; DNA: TGTGCCAGCAGCTTCGGGGTATTTACTGAAGCTTTCTTT
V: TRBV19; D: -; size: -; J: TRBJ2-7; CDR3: CASSRKGTDEQYF; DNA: TGTGCCAGTAGTAGAAAGGGCACCGACGAGCAGTACTTC
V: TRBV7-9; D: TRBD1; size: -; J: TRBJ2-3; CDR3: CASSGTGQFSTDTQYF; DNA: TGTGCCAGCAGCGGTACGGGACAGTTTAGCACAGATACGCAGTATTTT
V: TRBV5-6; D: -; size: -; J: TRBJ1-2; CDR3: CASSLANGKKDYGYTF; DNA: TGTGCCAGCAGCTTGGCCAACGGCAAGAAGGACTATGGCTACACCTTC
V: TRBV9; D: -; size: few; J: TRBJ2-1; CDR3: CASSAILGHQFF; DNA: TGTGCCAGCAGCGCAATCCTCGGCCATCAGTTCTTC
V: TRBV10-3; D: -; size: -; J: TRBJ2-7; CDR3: CAIRPSGLVYEQYF; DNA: TGTGCCATCAGGCCCTCGGGGCTAGTCTACGAGCAGTACTTC
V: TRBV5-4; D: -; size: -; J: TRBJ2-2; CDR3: CASSLGPGGASGEGGELFF; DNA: TGTGCCAGCAGCTTGGGACCAGGGGGGGCGAGCGGTGAGGGCGGGGAGCTGTTTTTT
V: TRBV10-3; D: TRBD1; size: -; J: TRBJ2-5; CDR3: CAISEGGRGLQETQYF; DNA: TGTGCCATCAGTGAGGGGGGCAGGGGGCTTCAAGAGACCCAGTACTTC
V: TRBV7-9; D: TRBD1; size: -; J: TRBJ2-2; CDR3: CASSPDRNRAGELFF; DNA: TGTGCCAGCAGCCCGGACAGGAATCGCGCCGGGGAGCTGTTTTTT
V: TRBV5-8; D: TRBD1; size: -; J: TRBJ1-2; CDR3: CASSWGQGWNYGYTF; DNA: TGTGCCAGCAGCTGGGGACAGGGTTGGAACTATGGCTACACCTTC
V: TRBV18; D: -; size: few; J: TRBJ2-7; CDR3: CASSSNQAGKEEYF; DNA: TGTGCCAGCTCATCCAACCAGGCAGGGAAGGAAGAGTACTTC
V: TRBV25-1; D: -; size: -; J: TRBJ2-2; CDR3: CASQIVTGELFF; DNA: TGTGCCAGCCAGATTGTAACCGGGGAGCTGTTTTTT
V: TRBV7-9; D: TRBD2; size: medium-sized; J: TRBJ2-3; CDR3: CASSSLAGLTDTQYF; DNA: TGTGCCAGCAGCTCGTTAGCGGGGCTCACAGATACGCAGTATTTT
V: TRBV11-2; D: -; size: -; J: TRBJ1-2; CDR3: CASTHLRVKGGYTF; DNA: TGTGCCAGCACCCACCTTCGGGTGAAAGGAGGCTACACCTTC
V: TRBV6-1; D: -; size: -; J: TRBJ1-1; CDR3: CASMVGPKQATEAFF; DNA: TGTGCCAGCATGGTGGGGCCAAAACAGGCTACTGAAGCTTTCTTT
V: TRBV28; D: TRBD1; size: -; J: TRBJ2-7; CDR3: CASSFSGQSSYEQYF; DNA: TGTGCCAGCAGTTTCTCGGGACAGAGCTCCTACGAGCAGTACTTC
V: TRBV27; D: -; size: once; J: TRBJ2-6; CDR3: CASSFLSGANVLTF; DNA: TGTGCCAGCAGTTTCCTCTCTGGGGCCAACGTCCTGACTTTC